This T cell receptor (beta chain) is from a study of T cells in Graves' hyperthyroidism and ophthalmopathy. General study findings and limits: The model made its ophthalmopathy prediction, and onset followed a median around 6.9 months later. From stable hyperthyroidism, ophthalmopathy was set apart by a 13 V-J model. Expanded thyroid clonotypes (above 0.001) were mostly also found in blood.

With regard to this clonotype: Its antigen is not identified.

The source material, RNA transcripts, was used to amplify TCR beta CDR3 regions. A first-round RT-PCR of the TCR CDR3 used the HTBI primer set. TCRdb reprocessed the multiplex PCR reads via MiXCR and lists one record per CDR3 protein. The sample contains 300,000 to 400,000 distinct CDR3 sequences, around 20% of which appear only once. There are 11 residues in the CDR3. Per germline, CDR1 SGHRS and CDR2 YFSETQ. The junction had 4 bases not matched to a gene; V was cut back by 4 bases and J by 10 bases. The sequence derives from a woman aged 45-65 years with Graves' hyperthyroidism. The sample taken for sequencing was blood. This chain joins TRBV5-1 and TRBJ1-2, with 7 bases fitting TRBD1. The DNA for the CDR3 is TGCGCCAGCAGCATGGGACAGTTCTACACCTTC. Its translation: CASSMGQFYTF.